This T cell receptor (beta chain) was captured in a study of identifying expanded T cells in peripheral blood. CDR3 length equals 15 residues. Losses at the gene ends were 4 bases for V and 1 base for J; bases not matched to a gene: 2. Germline-derived CDR1 and CDR2 are SGHRS and YFSETQ. Generated by immunoSEQ multiplex PCR, the TCRdb table keeps only in-frame clones and is missing some. The sample gives around 90,000 clones, 70% to 90% of which show up once; roughly 4% is in the top ten. Material for sequencing was blood. The TCR was taken from a person aged 18 to 75 in good health. V usage is TRBV5-1 and J usage is TRBJ2-3; 11 bases fit TRBD2. DNA of the CDR3: TGCGCCAGCAGCGCGACTAGCGGGGGCACAGATACGCAGTATTTT. This translates into CASSATSGGTDTQYF.